The TCR beta chain described here comes from a study of regulatory T cells in long-lasting Graves disease. Overall study findings and caveats: Small sample size may have lowered accuracy.

This clonotype showed up many times. What it binds is not known. Construction of the TCR beta libraries employed iRepertoire HTBI primers in conjunction with Arm-PCR of CDR3 regions. TCRdb re-called the multiplex PCR reads with MiXCR, one entry per CDR3 protein. This sample yields approximately 480,000 distinct CDR3 sequences, of which 15% to 20% are seen a single time; more than 9% belongs to the top ten. Time point in this sample: newly diagnosed GD, antithyroid drugs for less than 3 months. The TCR library used RNA extracted from PBMCs. The sample was also linked to a second study, of T cells in Graves' hyperthyroidism and ophthalmopathy.

Material: peripheral blood mononuclear cells (PBMCs), obtained at new diagnosis, from a patient treated with antithyroid drugs. This clonotype originated in a man aged 35 to 55 with Graves disease.

The CDR3 loop reads CASSGAFSGSTDTQYF. The CDR3 bases are TGTGCCAGCTCCGGGGCCTTTTCGGGGAGCACAGATACGCAGTATTTT. The chain has TRBV12-3 or TRBV12-4 and TRBJ2-3, with D perhaps being TRBD1 or TRBD2 (5 bases each). V lost 8 bases and J 0 bases, leaving 18 bases between the germline ends. The CDR3 is 16 residues long.